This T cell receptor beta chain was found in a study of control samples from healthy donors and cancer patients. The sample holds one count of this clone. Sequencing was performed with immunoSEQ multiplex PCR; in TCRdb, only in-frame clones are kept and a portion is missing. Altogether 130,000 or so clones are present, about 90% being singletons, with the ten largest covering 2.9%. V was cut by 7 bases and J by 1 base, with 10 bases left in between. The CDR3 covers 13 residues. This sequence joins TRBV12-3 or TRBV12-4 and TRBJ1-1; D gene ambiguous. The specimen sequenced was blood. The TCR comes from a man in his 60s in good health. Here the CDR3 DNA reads TGTGCCAGCACCTCGTCGAGGAACACTGAAGCTTTCTTT. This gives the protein CASTSSRNTEAFF.